Each of the 19 T cell receptor beta chains below was sequenced from the same sample in a study. Each CDR3 protein gets one entry after TCRdb re-called the RT-PCR reads with MiXCR. The profile shows about 680,000 distinct CDR3 sequences, about 14% of them singletons. Material: memory CD4+ T cells from blood. The receptors come from a female donor in good health, serving as a healthy control.

The chain employs TRBV7-9 and TRBJ2-7; TRBD2 matches at 9 bases. CDR1 is SEHNR, CDR2 FQNEAQ, per germline (reference sequence). Trimming took 5 bases from V and 7 from J; bases not matched to a gene: 12. This CDR3 has 15 amino acids. This CDR3 is CASSLRVAGVGEQYF. The CDR3 coding sequence is TGTGCCAGCAGCCTACGCGTAGCGGGAGTGGGAGAGCAGTACTTC.

This clonotype was observed many times. This chain connects TRBV6-5 to TRBJ1-2, with TRBD1 as a possible D gene (5 bases). This CDR3 has 14 residues. CDR1 is MNHEY, CDR2 SVGAGI, per germline. V was clipped by 4 bases and J by 4 bases, with 13 bases between them. This chain's CDR3 is CASSSPRDGYGYTF. The CDR3 coding sequence is TGTGCCAGCAGTTCCCCGCGGGACGGCTATGGCTACACCTTC.

This clonotype came up a few times. This sequence joins TRBV9 and TRBJ1-3, with D possibly being TRBD1 (6 bases). The CDR3 loop spans 16 amino acids. The germline V and J ends were trimmed by 3 bases and 0 bases, with 13 bases remaining between them. CDR1 is SGDLS and CDR2 is YYNGEE in the germline V gene. The CDR3 sequence: CASSERTDNSGNTIYF. For the CDR3, the DNA is TGTGCCAGCAGCGAGAGGACAGACAACTCTGGAAACACCATATATTTT. The full variable domain, completed using reference TRBV9 and TRBJ1-3, is DSGVTQTPKHLITATGQRVTLRCSPRSGDLSVYWYQQSLDQGLQFLIQYYNGEERAKGNILERFSAQQFPDLHSELNLSSLELGDSALYFCASSERTDNSGNTIYFGEGSWLTVV.

This clonotype has more than one count but fewer than ten. The rearrangement links TRBV4-3 to TRBJ2-3, with 9 bases fitting TRBD1. J was trimmed by 5 bases and V by 0 bases; bases with no gene match: 9. Germline V lookup: CDR1 LGHNA, CDR2 YSLEER. The CDR3 is 17 amino acids. CDR3 nucleotides: TGCGCCAGCAGCCAAGATCTTAGGGACAGGGTCGTAGATACGCAGTATTTT. Translating gives CASSQDLRDRVVDTQYF.

This clonotype was detected a few times. The chain carries TRBV20-1 and TRBJ2-2, with D hard to call. The CDR3 consists of 16 residues. V was cut by 3 bases and J by 0 bases, with 14 bases left in between. Germline-derived CDR1 and CDR2 are DFQATT and SNEGSKA (reference sequence). The CDR3 bases are TGCAGTGCTAGTCGGGTGCACACTGCGAACACCGGGGAGCTGTTTTTT. The encoded protein is CSASRVHTANTGELFF.

Ten or more counts support this clonotype. The chain has TRBV20-1 and TRBJ1-5; TRBD1 is a possible D gene (5 bases). Trimming stripped 3 bases from V and 5 bases from J, with 11 bases between. The germline gives CDR1 DFQATT, CDR2 SNEGSKA (reference sequence). This CDR3 region has 13 residues. CDR3 DNA: TGCAGTGCTAGGAGCCAGGGCGATCAGCCCCAGCATTTT. Protein sequence: CSARSQGDQPQHF.

This clonotype was detected only a few times. The V call is TRBV6-6, the J call TRBJ2-7, with 9 positions matching TRBD2. V trimming: 7 bases; J trimming: 0 bases; junction bases outside the gene matches: 13. Germline V CDR1 and CDR2: MNHNY, SVGAGI (reference sequence). This CDR3 is 17 amino acids long. The CDR3 DNA is TGTGCCAGCATGGTGCGGGGGGGGCGGACTACCTCCTACGAGCAGTACTTC. Its protein is CASMVRGGRTTSYEQYF.

This clonotype has just one count. The chain joins TRBV30 to TRBJ2-7; maybe TRBD1 (6 bases). CDR1 is GTSNPN, CDR2 SVGIG, per germline (reference sequence). This CDR3 comprises 16 residues. The V end lost 0 bases, the J end lost 2 bases, and 17 bases lay between the germline ends. The CDR3 DNA is TGTGCCTGGAGTGTTGGGGGACACCTAAAAGCCTACGAGCAGTACTTC. It encodes CAWSVGGHLKAYEQYF. The full variable domain, its missing parts supplied by reference TRBV30 and TRBJ2-7, is SQTIHQWPATLVQPVGSPLSLECTVEGTSNPNLYWYRQAAGRGLQLLFYSVGIGQISSEVPQNLSASRPQDRQFILSSKKLLLSDSGFYLCAWSVGGHLKAYEQYFGPGTRLTVT.

This clonotype was detected a few times. The chain joins TRBV5-1 to TRBJ2-1; 8 bases align to TRBD2. CDR3 length: 14 residues. Germline CDR1 SGHRS, CDR2 YFSETQ. Trimming removed 5 bases from V and 8 bases from J; junction bases left unmatched: 9. The CDR3 sequence: CASRPLAGGDEQFF. DNA of the CDR3: TGCGCCAGCAGACCCCTAGCGGGTGGGGATGAGCAGTTCTTC. Together with reference TRBV5-1 and TRBJ2-1, the CDR3 gives the full variable domain: KAGVTQTPRYLIKTRGQQVTLSCSPISGHRSVSWYQQTPGQGLQFLFEYFSETQRNKGNFPGRFSGRQFSNSRSEMNVSTLELGDSALYLCASRPLAGGDEQFFGPGTRLTVL.

The chain has TRBV4-2 and TRBJ2-3, with 9 bases lining up with TRBD2. The V segment lost 0 bases and the J segment 3 bases; nucleotides outside the gene matches: 7. This CDR3 is built from 17 residues. Germline CDR1 reads LGHNA; CDR2 reads YNFKEQ. The chain's CDR3 is CASSQEYGGGGTDTQYF. The CDR3 DNA reads TGTGCCAGCAGCCAAGAGTATGGCGGGGGGGGGACAGATACGCAGTATTTT.

This clonotype was counted a few times. The J gene is TRBJ2-3, the V gene TRBV15; D might be TRBD2 (6 bases). Trimming removed 1 base at V and 3 bases at J, with 11 bases between. CDR1 and CDR2 from the germline V gene are LNHNV and YYDKDF (reference sequence). The CDR3 contains 15 residues. CDR3 nucleotide sequence: TGTGCCACCAGCAGAGTTCCGGGAGATACAGATACGCAGTATTTT. Translation: CATSRVPGDTDTQYF.

The CDR3 DNA is TGTGCCAGCAGGAACAGGTTGTCTGAAGCTTTCTTT. This sequence encodes CASRNRLSEAFF. The chain is built from TRBV6-1 and TRBJ1-1, with D tentatively TRBD1 (5 bases). V was clipped by 6 bases and J by 6 bases, with 11 bases between them. This CDR3 contains 12 residues. Per the germline V gene, CDR1 is MNHNS and CDR2 is SASEGT.

This CDR3 reads CAWSRGANTEAFF. The CDR3 nucleotides are TGTGCCTGGAGCAGGGGGGCGAACACTGAAGCTTTCTTT. The rearrangement uses TRBV30 and TRBJ1-1; 7 bases fit TRBD1. This CDR3 is built from 13 residues. The germline V gene encodes CDR1 GTSNPN and CDR2 SVGIG (reference sequence). The trim removed 3 bases at V and 1 base at J, leaving 2 bases unmatched.

V and J are TRBV2 and TRBJ2-2; 7 bases match TRBD2. In germline, CDR1 is SNHLY, CDR2 FYNNEI. V shed 6 bases and J 7 bases; nucleotides not matched to a gene: 11. This CDR3 region has 15 residues. CDR3 DNA sequence: TGTGCCAGCAGCTTCGTGGCGGGAGTTCTCGGGGAGCTGTTTTTT. This gives the protein CASSFVAGVLGELFF. Supplemented by reference TRBV2 and TRBJ2-2, the full variable domain reads EPEVTQTPSHQVTQMGQEVILRCVPISNHLYFYWYRQILGQKVEFLVSFYNNEISEKSEIFDDQFSVERPDGSNFTLKIRSTKLEDSAMYFCASSFVAGVLGELFFGEGSRLTVL.

The gene calls are TRBV6-1 and TRBJ2-2, with D possibly matching TRBD1 (6 bases). The CDR3 sequence is 13 residues long. Germline CDR1 is MNHNS and CDR2 is SASEGT. V dropped 4 bases and J dropped 6 bases, with 9 bases sitting between them. The CDR3 DNA is TGTGCCAGCAGTGTTGACAGGTCCGGGGAGCTGTTTTTT. Residues: CASSVDRSGELFF.

In this sample, this clonotype turned up many times. The chain's CDR3 is CATSDRYEQYF. The DNA of the CDR3 is TGTGCCACCAGTGATCGGTACGAGCAGTACTTC. This chain uses TRBV24-1 with TRBJ2-7; D is uncertain. The CDR3 covers 11 residues. The germline CDR1 and CDR2 sequences are KGHDR and SFDVKD. Deletions cut 3 bases from V and 4 bases from J, with 3 bases between.

This chain links TRBV6-1 with TRBJ1-5; D unresolved. V was clipped by 7 bases and J by 0 bases, with 16 bases between them. Per germline, CDR1 MNHNS and CDR2 SASEGT. This CDR3 is built from 16 residues. The CDR3 is CASKFGEHYSNQPQHF. The CDR3, as DNA: TGTGCCAGCAAATTCGGAGAGCACTATAGCAATCAGCCCCAGCATTTT.

This rearrangement joins TRBV9 to TRBJ2-7, with 10 bases that match TRBD1. CDR3 length: 14 amino acids. The trim removed 4 bases at V and 5 bases at J, leaving 6 bases unmatched. Germline V CDR1 and CDR2: SGDLS, YYNGEE. The CDR3 region is CASSYLGTGDEQYF. DNA for the CDR3: TGTGCCAGCAGCTACCTTGGGACAGGGGACGAGCAGTACTTC.

This clonotype was detected many times. The V call is TRBV20-1, the J call TRBJ2-5, with TRBD2 identical over 11 bases. V shed 2 bases, J shed 5 bases, and the junction held 4 bases outside the gene matches. Germline CDR1 is DFQATT and CDR2 is SNEGSKA (reference sequence). The CDR3 consists of 14 residues. The CDR3: CSARSGLAGETQYF. Here the CDR3 DNA reads TGCAGTGCTAGATCCGGACTAGCGGGTGAGACCCAGTACTTC.